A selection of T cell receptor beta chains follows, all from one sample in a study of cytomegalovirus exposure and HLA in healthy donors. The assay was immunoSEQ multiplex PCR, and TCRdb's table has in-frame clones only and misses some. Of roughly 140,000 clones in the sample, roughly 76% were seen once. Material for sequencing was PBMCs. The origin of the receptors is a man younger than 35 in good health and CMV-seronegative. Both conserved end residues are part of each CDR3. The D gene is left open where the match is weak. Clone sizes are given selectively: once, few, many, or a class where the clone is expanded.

CATANSRGYSNQPQHF | TGTGCCACCGCAAACAGTAGGGGCTATAGCAATCAGCCCCAGCATTTT | TRBV19 | . | . | TRBJ1-5
CASSAHTRGQREKLFF | TGTGCCAGCAGCGCCCATACCAGGGGGCAGAGGGAAAAACTGTTTTTT | TRBV7-9 | . | TRBD1 | TRBJ1-4
CASSPVVGTQYF | TGTGCCAGCAGCCCAGTGGTTGGTACGCAGTATTTT | TRBV7-6 | . | . | TRBJ2-3
CATLGLAVTDTQYF | TGTGCCACCCTGGGACTAGCGGTCACAGATACGCAGTATTTT | TRBV28 | . | TRBD2 | TRBJ2-3
CASSKDRGPGNTIYF | TGCGCCAGCAGCAAGGACAGGGGGCCTGGAAACACCATATATTTT | TRBV5-1 | . | TRBD1 | TRBJ1-3
CASSRRTSENEKLFF | TGTGCCAGCTCACGTCGGACAAGCGAGAATGAAAAACTGTTTTTT | TRBV18 | . | . | TRBJ1-4
CASSLRQGNQPQHF | TGTGCCAGCAGTTTGAGGCAGGGGAATCAGCCCCAGCATTTT | TRBV27 | . | . | TRBJ1-5
CASRSPGTGGEKLFF | TGTGCCAGCAGAAGTCCCGGGACAGGGGGTGAAAAACTGTTTTTT | TRBV6-5 | . | TRBD1 | TRBJ1-4
CASKLAGVADTQYF | TGTGCCAGCAAACTAGCGGGAGTTGCAGATACGCAGTATTTT | TRBV2 | . | TRBD2 | TRBJ2-3
CASSTGLAGLLEEQYF | TGCGCCAGCAGCACCGGACTAGCGGGGCTGTTAGAGGAGCAGTACTTC | TRBV5-1 | . | TRBD2 | TRBJ2-7
CASSESRLALGDEQFF | TGTGCCAGCAGTGAATCGCGGCTAGCGCTTGGGGATGAGCAGTTCTTC | TRBV6-1 | few | . | TRBJ2-1
CASSHPVPPYEQYF | TGTGCCAGCAGCCACCCAGTGCCCCCCTACGAGCAGTACTTC | TRBV7-2 | once | . | TRBJ2-7
CASSLSQGTGEQYF | TGTGCCAGCAGTTTGTCTCAGGGGACGGGCGAGCAGTACTTC | TRBV28 | . | . | TRBJ2-7
CASSTSQGYTEAFF | TGTGCCAGTAGTACATCACAGGGGTACACTGAAGCTTTCTTT | TRBV19 | . | TRBD1 | TRBJ1-1
CASRRGSGSTYEQYF | TGCGCCAGCAGAAGGGGTAGCGGAAGTACCTACGAGCAGTACTTC | TRBV10-2 | . | . | TRBJ2-7
CATKRDRGGQPQHF | TGCGCCACAAAGAGGGACAGGGGCGGACAGCCCCAGCATTTT | TRBV28 | . | TRBD1 | TRBJ1-5
CASSLTANYEQYF | TGTGCCAGCAGTTTGACAGCTAACTACGAGCAGTACTTC | TRBV27 | . | . | TRBJ2-7
CASSQFTSGGWDTQYF | TGTGCCAGCAGCCAATTCACTAGCGGGGGGTGGGATACGCAGTATTTT | TRBV4-2 | . | TRBD2 | TRBJ2-3
CATNRGGNEKLFF | TGTGCCACCAACAGGGGCGGAAATGAAAAACTGTTTTTT | TRBV10-3 | few | TRBD1 | TRBJ1-4
CASRTGQGLSGANVLTF | TGTGCCAGCAGAACGGGACAGGGCCTCTCTGGGGCCAACGTCCTGACTTTC | TRBV5-5 | . | TRBD1 | TRBJ2-6
CASQGQGGQPQHF | TGTGCCAGCCAGGGACAGGGTGGGCAGCCCCAGCATTTT | TRBV2 | . | TRBD1 | TRBJ1-5
CASSSRTSGHLYEQYF | TGTGCCAGCAGCTCGAGGACATCGGGACACCTCTACGAGCAGTACTTC | TRBV7-9 | . | . | TRBJ2-7
CAWSAGEYTDTQYF | TGTGCCTGGAGTGCGGGGGAATACACAGATACGCAGTATTTT | TRBV30 | . | . | TRBJ2-3
CASRIDRGRNEAFF | TGTGCCAGCAGGATAGACAGGGGGCGAAATGAAGCTTTCTTT | TRBV2 | . | TRBD1 | TRBJ1-1
CASSSLNRNQPQHF | TGTGCCAGCAGTTCCTTAAACAGGAATCAGCCCCAGCATTTT | TRBV6-5 | . | . | TRBJ1-5
CASSELRSSWTLMTYEQYF | TGTGCCAGCAGTGAGCTAAGAAGTTCCTGGACACTCATGACCTACGAGCAGTACTTC | TRBV2 | many | . | TRBJ2-7
CASSAGQVTQETQYF | TGTGCCAGCAGCGCCGGACAGGTCACGCAAGAGACCCAGTACTTC | TRBV9 | . | TRBD1 | TRBJ2-5
CASSLGSTLNYGYTF | TGTGCCAGCAGCTTGGGTAGCACTTTAAACTATGGCTACACCTTC | TRBV5-4 | . | . | TRBJ1-2
CASSSGTGYETQYF | TGTGCCAGCAGTTCCGGGACAGGATATGAGACCCAGTACTTC | TRBV6-5 | . | TRBD1 | TRBJ2-5
CASVGPGGSYNEQFF | TGTGCTAGTGTCGGGCCGGGGGGCTCCTACAATGAGCAGTTCTTC | TRBV12-5 | . | TRBD2 | TRBJ2-1
CASSPSTGFDEQYF | TGTGCCAGCAGCCCATCTACAGGGTTCGACGAGCAGTACTTC | TRBV7-2 | . | . | TRBJ2-7
CAASDSGAQETQYF | TGTGCCGCGTCGGACAGTGGTGCTCAAGAGACCCAGTACTTC | TRBV27 | few | . | TRBJ2-5
CASRPSGTANTGELFF | TGTGCCAGTAGACCATCCGGGACAGCGAACACCGGGGAGCTGTTTTTT | TRBV19 | . | TRBD1 | TRBJ2-2
CASIIWGQSSYEQYF | TGTGCCAGCATCATATGGGGACAGAGCTCCTACGAGCAGTACTTC | TRBV5-6 | . | TRBD1 | TRBJ2-7
CASRPGTSTDTQYF | TGTGCCAGCAGGCCCGGGACATCCACAGATACGCAGTATTTT | TRBV6-5 | . | . | TRBJ2-3
CASSPRQGLAVEGFQQYF | TGTGCCAGCAGTCCCAGACAGGGACTAGCGGTGGAGGGCTTTCAGCAGTACTTC | TRBV27 | few | TRBD2 | TRBJ2-7
CASRLTGTSISYGYTF | TGCGCCAGCAGGTTGACAGGGACCTCTATAAGCTATGGCTACACCTTC | TRBV5-1 | once | TRBD1 | TRBJ1-2
CASSGGRDRVFNEQFF | TGCGCCAGCAGCGGGGGCCGGGACAGGGTTTTTAATGAGCAGTTCTTC | TRBV5-1 | . | TRBD1 | TRBJ2-1
CASSDPKTGSSYEQYF | TGTGCCAGCAGTGACCCGAAGACAGGGAGCTCCTACGAGCAGTACTTC | TRBV6-4 | few | TRBD1 | TRBJ2-7
CAISESLAGRDTGELFF | TGTGCCATCAGTGAAAGTCTAGCGGGGAGGGACACCGGGGAGCTGTTTTTT | TRBV10-3 | . | TRBD2 | TRBJ2-2
CASSSDRMNTEAFF | TGTGCCAGCAGCTCTGACAGGATGAACACTGAAGCTTTCTTT | TRBV5-4 | . | . | TRBJ1-1
CASSGEIGGPRSAEQYF | TGCGCCAGCAGCGGGGAAATAGGGGGCCCACGCTCGGCCGAGCAGTACTTC | TRBV10-2 | . | TRBD1 | TRBJ2-7
CAWGRQGRETQYF | TGTGCCTGGGGGCGACAGGGGCGAGAGACCCAGTACTTC | TRBV30 | . | TRBD1 | TRBJ2-5
CASSHGTRPYEQYF | TGTGCCAGCAGCCATGGGACTCGACCCTACGAGCAGTACTTC | TRBV7-2 | . | . | TRBJ2-7
CSVGWAQTYGYTF | TGCAGCGTTGGGTGGGCCCAAACTTATGGCTACACCTTC | TRBV29-1 | . | . | TRBJ1-2
CASSLVGGSPSYEQYF | TGTGCCAGCAGCTTAGTTGGGGGCTCCCCCTCCTACGAGCAGTACTTC | TRBV7-6 | medium-sized | . | TRBJ2-7
CASSKQKQGLHRQYF | TGTGCCAGCAGCAAACAAAAACAGGGTTTGCACCGGCAGTACTTC | TRBV21-1 | . | . | TRBJ2-7
CASSQGENNEQFF | TGTGCCAGCAGCCAGGGGGAGAACAATGAGCAGTTCTTC | TRBV7-7 | . | TRBD1 | TRBJ2-1
CASSFPDRYNEQFF | TGTGCCAGCAGTTTTCCCGACAGATACAATGAGCAGTTCTTC | TRBV28 | few | . | TRBJ2-1
CASSSGQLMNTEAFF | TGTGCCAGCAGCTCAGGACAGTTAATGAACACTGAAGCTTTCTTT | TRBV7-8 | . | . | TRBJ1-1
CASRTSGGFHEQFF | TGTGCCAGCAGAACGAGCGGGGGGTTCCATGAGCAGTTCTTC | TRBV6-5 | . | TRBD2 | TRBJ2-1
CAISESTGYSGANVLTF | TGTGCCATCAGTGAGTCGACAGGCTACTCTGGGGCCAACGTCCTGACTTTC | TRBV10-3 | once | . | TRBJ2-6
CASSGTRFSDEQFF | TGTGCCAGCAGCGGGACTAGATTTTCCGATGAGCAGTTCTTC | TRBV9 | . | TRBD2 | TRBJ2-1
CASSSYPLGTSGGAVQETQYF | TGCGCCAGCAGCTCGTACCCACTTGGGACTAGCGGGGGGGCGGTCCAAGAGACCCAGTACTTC | TRBV5-1 | few | TRBD2 | TRBJ2-5
CAAGGGNRGQYF | TGTGCCGCGGGGGGTGGAAACCGTGGGCAGTACTTC | TRBV5-4 | . | TRBD2 | TRBJ2-7